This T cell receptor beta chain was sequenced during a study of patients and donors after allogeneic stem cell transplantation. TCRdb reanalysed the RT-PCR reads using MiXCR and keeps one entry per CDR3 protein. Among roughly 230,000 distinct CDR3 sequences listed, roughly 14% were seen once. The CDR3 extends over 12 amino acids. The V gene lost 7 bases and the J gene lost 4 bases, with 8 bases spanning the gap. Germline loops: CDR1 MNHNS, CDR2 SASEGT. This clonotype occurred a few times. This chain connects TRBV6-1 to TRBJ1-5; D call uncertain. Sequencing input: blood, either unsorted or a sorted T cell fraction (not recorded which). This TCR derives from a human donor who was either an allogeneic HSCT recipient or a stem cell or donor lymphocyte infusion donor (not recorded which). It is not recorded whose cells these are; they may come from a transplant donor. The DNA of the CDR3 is TGTGCCAGCAAGTCAGGAAATCAGCCCCAGCATTTT. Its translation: CASKSGNQPQHF.